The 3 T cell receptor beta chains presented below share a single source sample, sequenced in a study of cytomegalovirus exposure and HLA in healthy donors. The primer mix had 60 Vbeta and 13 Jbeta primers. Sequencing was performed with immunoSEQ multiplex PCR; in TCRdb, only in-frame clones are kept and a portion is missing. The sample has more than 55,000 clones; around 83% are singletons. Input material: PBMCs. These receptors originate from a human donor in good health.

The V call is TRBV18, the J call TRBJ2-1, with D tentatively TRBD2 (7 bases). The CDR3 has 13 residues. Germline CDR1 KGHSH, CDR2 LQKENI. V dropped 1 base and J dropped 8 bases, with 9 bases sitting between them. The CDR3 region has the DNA TGTGCCAGCTCACCACGGGGGGGCGATGAGCAGTTCTTC. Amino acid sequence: CASSPRGGDEQFF.

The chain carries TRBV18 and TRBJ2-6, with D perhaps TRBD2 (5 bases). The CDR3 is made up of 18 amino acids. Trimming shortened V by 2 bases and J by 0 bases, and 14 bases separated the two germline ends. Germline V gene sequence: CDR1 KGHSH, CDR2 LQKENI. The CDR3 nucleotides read TGTGCCAGCTCACCAATTTCCGAGGGTTACTCTGGGGCCAACGTCCTGACTTTC. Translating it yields CASSPISEGYSGANVLTF.

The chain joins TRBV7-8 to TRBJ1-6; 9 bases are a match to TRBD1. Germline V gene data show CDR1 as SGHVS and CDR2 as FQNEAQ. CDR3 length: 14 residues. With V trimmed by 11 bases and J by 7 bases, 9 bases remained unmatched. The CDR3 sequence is CAVSHRGQNSPLHF. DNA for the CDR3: TGTGCCGTGAGTCACAGGGGGCAGAATTCACCCCTCCACTTT. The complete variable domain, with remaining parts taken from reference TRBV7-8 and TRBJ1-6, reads GAGVSQSPRYKVAKRGQDVALRCDPISGHVSLFWYQQALGQGPEFLTYFQNEAQLDKSGLPSDRFFAERPEGSVSTLKIQRTQQEDSAVYLCAVSHRGQNSPLHFGNGTRLTVT.